A single sample gave rise to the 20 T cell receptor beta chains below, sequenced in a study of T cells in Graves' hyperthyroidism and ophthalmopathy. RNA transcripts served as the template for amplifying TCR beta CDR3 regions. A first-round RT-PCR of the TCR CDR3 used the HTBI primer set. MiXCR was run by TCRdb on the multiplex PCR reads, yielding one entry per CDR3 protein. Of hundreds of thousands of distinct CDR3 sequences in the sample, 18% were seen once. Sequencing was done on a sample of blood. The source is a woman aged 45-65 years with Graves' hyperthyroidism that later progressed to Graves' ophthalmopathy.

The V call is TRBV27, the J call TRBJ1-1, with a weak D call TRBD1 (6 bases). The V end lost 2 bases, the J end lost 4 bases, and 14 bases lay between the germline ends. Germline V gives CDR1 MNHEY, CDR2 SMNVEV (reference sequence). This CDR3 contains 15 residues. The CDR3 DNA is TGTGCCAGCAGTTTAGGGGGGGGCGTGGGCACTGAAGCTTTCTTT. This sequence encodes CASSLGGGVGTEAFF.

The table lists this clonotype with many counts. The chain uses TRBV3-1 and TRBJ2-5, with D possibly matching TRBD1 (5 bases). This CDR3 comprises 15 residues. The V end lost 1 base, the J end lost 2 bases, and 11 bases lay between the germline ends. Germline CDR1 and CDR2: LGHDT and YNNKEL (reference sequence). The CDR3 nucleotides read TGTGCCAGCAGCCAAGCAAGCCAGGGACAAGAGACCCAGTACTTC. It specifies CASSQASQGQETQYF.

This clonotype has more than one count but fewer than ten. V gene TRBV12-3 or TRBV12-4 combines with J gene TRBJ1-1; D gene ambiguous. V lost 8 bases to trimming and J lost 1 base, with 14 bases between them. The CDR3 runs 14 residues. The CDR3 DNA reads TGTGCCAGCCGCCGGCGTAGGGAGAACACTGAAGCTTTCTTT. This codes for CASRRRRENTEAFF.

The chain carries TRBV3-1 and TRBJ1-4; D uncertain. Germline CDR1 and CDR2: LGHDT and YNNKEL (reference sequence). The V end lost 0 bases, the J end lost 4 bases, and 12 bases lay between the germline ends. This CDR3 is 16 amino acids long. CDR3 bases: TGTGCCAGCAGCCAAGAAAAAGAAGGTTTTAATGAAAAACTGTTTTTT. Translated, it gives CASSQEKEGFNEKLFF.

V usage is TRBV9 and J usage is TRBJ1-3; D is undetermined. The V end was cut by 0 bases, the J end by 1 base, with 8 bases between. Germline V gene lookup returns CDR1 SGDLS and CDR2 YYNGEE. The CDR3 runs 15 residues. The CDR3 spells CASSVAQASGNTIYF. CDR3 coding DNA: TGTGCCAGCAGCGTAGCCCAAGCGTCTGGAAACACCATATATTTT. Combining the CDR3 with reference TRBV9 and TRBJ1-3 gives the whole variable domain DSGVTQTPKHLITATGQRVTLRCSPRSGDLSVYWYQQSLDQGLQFLIQYYNGEERAKGNILERFSAQQFPDLHSELNLSSLELGDSALYFCASSVAQASGNTIYFGEGSWLTVV.

This clonotype was picked up many times. The junction shows a germline mismatch at one end, possibly a read error. V gene TRBV18 combines with J gene TRBJ1-1; no definite D call. The CDR3 spans 11 residues. Germline V gene sequence: CDR1 KGHSH, CDR2 LQKENI. In DNA form, the CDR3 reads TGTACCAGCTCACCGGGGTTGGTAGCTTTCTTT. It specifies CTSSPGLVAFF.

The rearrangement joins TRBV6-1 to TRBJ2-3, with 9 nucleotides matching TRBD2. The CDR3 is 14 residues long. V gave up 8 bases and J gave up 2 bases; unmatched junction bases: 5. Germline V gives CDR1 MNHNS, CDR2 SASEGT. The CDR3 region is CASGLAGLTDTQYF. CDR3 nucleotide sequence: TGTGCCAGCGGGCTAGCGGGGCTCACAGATACGCAGTATTTT.

The rearrangement links TRBV4-1 to TRBJ2-7; D remains unclear. V dropped 0 bases and J dropped 2 bases, with 17 bases sitting between them. The germline CDR1 and CDR2 sequences are MGHRA and YSYEKL. The CDR3 runs 17 residues. The CDR3 region is CASSQDPGGDNPYEQYF. The CDR3 DNA sequence: TGCGCCAGCAGCCAAGATCCCGGCGGAGACAATCCCTACGAGCAGTACTTC.

The gene calls are TRBV9 and TRBJ2-1, with TRBD2 as a possible D gene (7 bases). The V and J ends lost 6 bases and 8 bases respectively, with 18 bases between them. Germline V gene lookup returns CDR1 SGDLS and CDR2 YYNGEE. This CDR3 comprises 14 residues. CDR3 region: CASTEGGEGYEQFF. CDR3 DNA: TGTGCCAGCACCGAAGGGGGGGAGGGATATGAGCAGTTCTTC.

The chain is built from TRBV9 and TRBJ1-2, with D unclear. Trimming stripped 0 bases from V and 5 bases from J, with 17 bases between. CDR1 is SGDLS and CDR2 is YYNGEE in the germline V gene. The CDR3 contains 16 residues. The CDR3 DNA is TGTGCCAGCAGCGTAGACTCCCCCGGCAGACCGTATGGCTACACCTTC. This sequence encodes CASSVDSPGRPYGYTF.

The chain is built from TRBV24-1 and TRBJ1-6; perhaps TRBD1 as D (5 bases). This CDR3 contains 14 residues. Per the germline V gene, CDR1 is KGHDR and CDR2 is SFDVKD. V was cut by 3 bases and J by 7 bases, with 9 bases left in between. For the CDR3, the DNA is TGTGCCACCAGTGATATTGACAGAAATTCACCCCTCCACTTT. It specifies CATSDIDRNSPLHF.

The table lists this clonotype with a few counts. The genes are TRBV20-1 and TRBJ2-3, with TRBD2 identical over 7 bases. Germline values: CDR1 DFQATT, CDR2 SNEGSKA (reference sequence). This CDR3 contains 15 residues. With 1 base clipped from V and 6 bases from J, the junction kept 10 bases outside the gene matches. The CDR3 DNA reads TGCAGTGCTAGAGTGCGGACTAGGGAGTTGGATACGCAGTATTTT. Translated: CSARVRTRELDTQYF.

This chain uses TRBV20-1 with TRBJ1-5, with D perhaps matching TRBD1 (6 bases). The CDR3 consists of 16 residues. Deletions cut 3 bases from V and 7 bases from J, with 22 bases between. Per the germline V gene, CDR1 is DFQATT and CDR2 is SNEGSKA (reference sequence). The CDR3 nucleotides are TGCAGTGCTAGTCAAACACAGGGTCGGTCGGTGCAGCCCCAGCATTTT. It codes for CSASQTQGRSVQPQHF.

The chain combines TRBV3-1 with TRBJ1-2; no reliable D call. The V end lost 1 base, the J end lost 6 bases, and 9 bases lay between the germline ends. Germline CDR1 is LGHDT and CDR2 is YNNKEL (reference sequence). The CDR3 has 13 amino acids. CDR3 region: CASSQGGPDGYTF. The CDR3 bases are TGTGCCAGCAGCCAAGGAGGCCCGGATGGCTACACCTTC.

The table lists this clonotype with many counts. The chain is built from TRBV27 and TRBJ2-5, with 12 positions matching TRBD1. The ends lost 5 bases at V and 5 bases at J; junction bases unmatched: 0. Germline values: CDR1 MNHEY, CDR2 SMNVEV (reference sequence). This CDR3 contains 13 residues. CDR3 protein: CASSGTGGETQYF. The CDR3 DNA reads TGTGCCAGCAGTGGGACAGGGGGCGAGACCCAGTACTTC.

This chain uses TRBV5-6 with TRBJ1-1; the D is unclear. Germline loops: CDR1 SGHDT, CDR2 YYEEEE. The V and J ends lost 0 bases and 4 bases respectively, with 10 bases between them. The CDR3 is 14 amino acids. The CDR3 DNA sequence: TGTGCCAGCAGCTTGGCGCTTGCCCCCACTGAAGCTTTCTTT. It codes for CASSLALAPTEAFF.

This clonotype was observed at least ten times. The J gene is TRBJ2-1, the V gene TRBV20-1, with unresolved D. Trimming stripped 4 bases from V and 6 bases from J, with 13 bases between. The CDR3 is made up of 13 amino acids. The germline gives CDR1 DFQATT, CDR2 SNEGSKA (reference sequence). CDR3 loop: CSAMGLGSNEQFF. Here the CDR3 DNA reads TGCAGTGCTATGGGCCTCGGGTCCAATGAGCAGTTCTTC.

This clonotype was seen only a few times. The chain couples TRBV4-1 to TRBJ1-5; 7 bases line up with TRBD1. From germline, CDR1 is MGHRA and CDR2 YSYEKL. Trimming took 1 base from V and 7 from J; bases not matched to a gene: 10. CDR3 length: 16 residues. Here the CDR3 reads CASSQVDGQVGQPQHF. DNA for the CDR3: TGCGCCAGCAGCCAAGTTGACGGACAGGTCGGCCAGCCCCAGCATTTT.

This clonotype was seen more than once but under ten times. The chain is built from TRBV6-5 and TRBJ1-1; D might be TRBD1 (5 bases). CDR3 length: 15 residues. Looked up from germline, CDR1 is MNHEY and CDR2 is SVGAGI. V lost 0 bases and J lost 4, with 12 bases in between. CDR3 coding DNA: TGTGCCAGCAGTTACTCGCAGGGAGGGACCACTGAAGCTTTCTTT. It translates to CASSYSQGGTTEAFF.

This rearrangement joins TRBV29-1 to TRBJ2-2; 10 bases agree with TRBD1. There are 12 residues in the CDR3. CDR1 and CDR2 from the germline V gene are SQVTM and ANQGSEA. Unmatched junction bases numbered 3, after V lost 7 bases and J lost 7 bases. The CDR3 region has the DNA TGCAGCGGCGGACAGGGGGACGGGGAGCTGTTTTTT. It yields the protein CSGGQGDGELFF.